Below, 21 T cell receptor beta chains from the same sample are listed, as sequenced in a study of technical replicates of blood from several donors. The table came from immunoSEQ multiplex PCR; TCRdb's copy has only in-frame clones and leaves some out. The table lists tens of thousands of clones, roughly 93% of them singletons. Material: T cells isolated from PBMCs. These receptors came from a human donor in good health.

The J gene is TRBJ1-4, the V gene TRBV15; D is perhaps TRBD1 (5 bases). The CDR3 length is 15 residues. Trimming removed 3 bases from V and 4 bases from J, with 12 bases in between. Germline V gene sequence: CDR1 LNHNV, CDR2 YYDKDF (reference sequence). The CDR3, as DNA: TGTGCCACCAGCAGGCAGACAGAGGTTAATGAAAAACTGTTTTTT. It yields the protein CATSRQTEVNEKLFF.

This chain uses TRBV18 with TRBJ2-7; 9 bases match TRBD1. Germline CDR1 reads KGHSH; CDR2 reads LQKENI. The V gene end was trimmed by 0 bases and the J gene end by 5 bases; junction bases not matched to a gene: 5. There are 15 residues in the CDR3. The CDR3: CASSPPGTGLDEQYF. In DNA form, the CDR3 reads TGTGCCAGCTCACCACCCGGGACAGGGTTGGACGAGCAGTACTTC.

This clone was observed once. The rearrangement links TRBV29-1 to TRBJ1-1; 10 bases are shared with TRBD1. The trim removed 2 bases at V and 7 bases at J, leaving 4 bases unmatched. This CDR3 contains 13 residues. Germline V gene lookup returns CDR1 SQVTM and CDR2 ANQGSEA. CDR3 sequence reads: CSVESGQGFEAFF. CDR3 bases: TGCAGCGTTGAATCGGGACAGGGGTTTGAAGCTTTCTTT.

This chain joins TRBV6-1 and TRBJ1-1, with 9 nucleotides matching TRBD1. The germline V gene has CDR1 MNHNS and CDR2 SASEGT. With V trimmed by 4 bases and J by 1 base, 4 bases remained unmatched. The CDR3 runs to 15 residues. Written as DNA, the CDR3 is TGTGCCAGCAGTGCCCAGACAGGGGGGAACACTGAAGCTTTCTTT. Translated, it gives CASSAQTGGNTEAFF.

The chain has TRBV19 and TRBJ1-1; D might be TRBD1 (5 bases). The CDR3 extends over 13 amino acids. Germline V gene lookup returns CDR1 LNHDA and CDR2 SQIVND (reference sequence). V lost 6 bases, J lost 4 bases, and 12 bases lay in between. The CDR3 here is CASSLQDPTEAFF. The CDR3 DNA is TGTGCCAGTAGCCTACAGGATCCCACTGAAGCTTTCTTT. Full variable domain (rest looked up from reference TRBV19 and TRBJ1-1): DGGITQSPKYLFRKEGQNVTLSCEQNLNHDAMYWYRQDPGQGLRLIYYSQIVNDFQKGDIAEGYSVSREKKESFPLTVTSAQKNPTAFYLCASSLQDPTEAFFGQGTRLTVV.

The V gene is TRBV5-6, the J gene TRBJ2-1, with TRBD2 as a possible D gene (7 bases). The CDR3 is 17 residues long. Germline V gene data show CDR1 as SGHDT and CDR2 as YYEEEE. V was cut by 0 bases and J by 3 bases, with 16 bases left in between. This CDR3 is CASSLEWGGSNYNEQFF. The CDR3 DNA is TGTGCCAGCAGCTTGGAGTGGGGGGGCTCTAACTACAATGAGCAGTTCTTC.

V and J are TRBV12-5 and TRBJ1-3; no definite D call. This CDR3 has 16 amino acids. Germline CDR1 is LGHNT and CDR2 is FRNRAP. Trimming took off 2 bases at V and 4 bases at J, with 15 bases between the two ends. The CDR3 region is CASGLWAGAYGNTIYF. CDR3 nucleotides: TGTGCTAGTGGTTTGTGGGCGGGAGCTTACGGAAACACCATATATTTT.

V is TRBV5-1 and J is TRBJ2-1, with 7 bases matching TRBD1. V shed 4 bases, J shed 5 bases, and the junction held 12 bases outside the gene matches. The germline gives CDR1 SGHRS, CDR2 YFSETQ. The CDR3 totals 16 residues. This CDR3 reads CASSPPTGVGDNEQFF. The CDR3 bases are TGCGCCAGCAGCCCCCCTACAGGGGTCGGGGACAATGAGCAGTTCTTC.

The chain combines TRBV5-1 with TRBJ2-5; possible D gene TRBD1, 5 bases. The CDR3 consists of 11 residues. The germline gives CDR1 SGHRS, CDR2 YFSETQ. V was trimmed by 4 bases and J by 4 bases, leaving 5 bases between them. The CDR3 DNA reads TGCGCCAGCAGCGGGGCAGAGACCCAGTACTTC. It encodes CASSGAETQYF.

The table lists this clone with a count of one. CDR3 DNA: TGTGCCAGCAGTGAAAGCGGGAGCGGACAAGAGACCCAGTACTTC. Encoded protein: CASSESGSGQETQYF. The chain has TRBV2 and TRBJ2-5; TRBD2 aligns across 8 bases. This CDR3 has 15 amino acids. Trimming cost V 2 bases and J 2 bases; bases outside gene matches: 4. Germline V gene sequence: CDR1 SNHLY, CDR2 FYNNEI.

The chain uses TRBV9 and TRBJ2-5; possibly TRBD1 for D (5 bases). The germline V gene encodes CDR1 SGDLS and CDR2 YYNGEE. The CDR3 loop spans 14 amino acids. V shed 0 bases and J shed 5 bases, with 11 bases lying between them. This chain's CDR3 is CASSVDKGWETQYF. The DNA for the CDR3 is TGTGCCAGCAGCGTAGATAAGGGGTGGGAGACCCAGTACTTC.

This chain joins TRBV30 and TRBJ2-2; 8 positions agree with TRBD2. Germline V gene sequence: CDR1 GTSNPN, CDR2 SVGIG (reference sequence). Trimming removed 5 bases from V and 4 bases from J; junction bases left unmatched: 9. The CDR3 extends over 15 amino acids. This chain's CDR3 is CAWGLAGSITGELFF. The DNA for the CDR3 is TGTGCCTGGGGCTTAGCGGGGAGTATCACCGGGGAGCTGTTTTTT.

The rearrangement uses TRBV9 and TRBJ2-5; D gene uncertain. This CDR3 is 15 amino acids long. Trimming cost V 6 bases and J 5 bases, with 20 bases left between them. Germline CDR1 is SGDLS and CDR2 is YYNGEE. CDR3 DNA: TGTGCCAGCACCCAAGCCCAGACTCCGGATGAGACCCAGTACTTC. As protein: CASTQAQTPDETQYF.

The chain combines TRBV11-3 with TRBJ2-2; D not resolved. Germline values: CDR1 SGHNT, CDR2 YENEEA. The CDR3 loop spans 16 amino acids. Trimming left V 5 bases short and J 2 bases short, with 15 bases between. CDR3 loop: CASSPPGGANTGELFF. The CDR3 DNA reads TGTGCCAGCAGCCCGCCGGGTGGAGCAAACACCGGGGAGCTGTTTTTT. Drawing the rest from reference TRBV11-3 and TRBJ2-2, the complete variable domain is EAGVVQSPRYKIIEKKQPVAFWCNPISGHNTLYWYLQNLGQGPELLIRYENEEAVDDSQLPKDRFSAERLKGVDSTLKIQPAELGDSAVYLCASSPPGGANTGELFFGEGSRLTVL.

The chain recombines TRBV5-1 with TRBJ2-1; TRBD2 aligns across 11 bases. Germline V gene lookup returns CDR1 SGHRS and CDR2 YFSETQ. The V segment lost 4 bases and the J segment 0 bases; nucleotides outside the gene matches: 6. This CDR3 spans 17 amino acids. Here the CDR3 reads CASSRNSGGGSYNEQFF. The CDR3 region has the DNA TGCGCCAGCAGCCGGAATAGCGGGGGGGGCTCCTACAATGAGCAGTTCTTC.

The chain recombines TRBV5-8 with TRBJ1-4; no definite D call. Trimming pared 1 base from V and 8 bases from J, leaving 12 bases between. This CDR3 is built from 14 residues. CDR1 is SGHTS, CDR2 YDEGEE, per germline. This chain's CDR3 is CASSLYVSLEKLFF. CDR3 sequence (DNA): TGTGCCAGCAGCTTGTATGTATCCCTAGAAAAACTGTTTTTT.

V usage is TRBV19 and J usage is TRBJ1-5, with D perhaps TRBD1 (5 bases). Trimming cost V 7 bases and J 8 bases, with 18 bases left between them. Germline V gene sequence: CDR1 LNHDA, CDR2 SQIVND (reference sequence). The CDR3 runs to 14 residues. CDR3 nucleotides: TGTGCCAGTACCCAACCCGAAGGGGATAAGCCCCAGCATTTT. Protein: CASTQPEGDKPQHF. Based on the CDR3 plus reference TRBV19 and TRBJ1-5, the full variable domain is DGGITQSPKYLFRKEGQNVTLSCEQNLNHDAMYWYRQDPGQGLRLIYYSQIVNDFQKGDIAEGYSVSREKKESFPLTVTSAQKNPTAFYLCASTQPEGDKPQHFGDGTRLSIL.

The chain joins TRBV27 to TRBJ1-1; 9 positions agree with TRBD1. The CDR3 length is 14 residues. The V gene end was trimmed by 4 bases and the J gene end by 7 bases; junction bases not matched to a gene: 7. The germline CDR1 and CDR2 sequences are MNHEY and SMNVEV (reference sequence). For the CDR3, the DNA is TGTGCCAGCAGTTCCTGGACAGGGGTTATTGAAGCTTTCTTT. Residues: CASSSWTGVIEAFF.

The chain links TRBV4-1 to TRBJ1-2; 7 nucleotides line up with TRBD1. V shed 5 bases and J 7 bases; nucleotides not matched to a gene: 4. Germline V gene lookup returns CDR1 MGHRA and CDR2 YSYEKL. The CDR3 has 12 residues. The CDR3 protein is CASSTNRGGYTF. The DNA for the CDR3 is TGCGCCAGCAGCACAAACAGGGGTGGCTACACCTTC.

J is TRBJ2-3 and V is TRBV9; 14 nucleotides agree with TRBD2. Per the germline V gene, CDR1 is SGDLS and CDR2 is YYNGEE. The CDR3 consists of 16 residues. Losses at the gene ends were 0 bases for V and 7 bases for J; bases not matched to a gene: 4. The chain's CDR3 is CASSVGTSGGFHTQYF. The CDR3 nucleotides read TGTGCCAGCAGCGTAGGGACTAGCGGGGGGTTCCATACGCAGTATTTT.

This clone was observed once. The chain carries TRBV2 and TRBJ1-2, with 8 bases matching TRBD1. The germline CDR1 and CDR2 sequences are SNHLY and FYNNEI. This CDR3 is built from 12 residues. Trimming cost V 5 bases and J 6 bases; bases outside gene matches: 2. CDR3 protein: CASSYRGDGYTF. CDR3 in DNA: TGTGCCAGCAGTTACAGGGGGGATGGCTACACCTTC.